A selection of T cell receptor beta chains follows, all from one sample in a study of control samples from healthy donors and cancer patients. Sequencing used immunoSEQ multiplex PCR; TCRdb keeps in-frame clones, though not all of them. This sample has roughly 100,000 clones; about 86% occur once, and the top ten carry 13% to 15%. The sequenced sample consisted of blood. The receptors here all came from a young man in good health. CDR3s include the opening cysteine and the closing phenylalanine or tryptophan. Each record gives: CDR3 protein, V gene, J gene, clone size. Size is omitted from some rows. Given values are once, few, many or a class for expanded clones.

CDR3aa: CSASKGIAYEQYF
v_gene: TRBV20-1
j_gene: TRBJ2-7
abundance: -

CDR3aa: CSVEGTSSSPDTQYF
v_gene: TRBV29-1
j_gene: TRBJ2-3
abundance: -

CDR3aa: CASGYRQDRTYNEQFF
v_gene: TRBV27
j_gene: TRBJ2-1
abundance: -

CDR3aa: CASSSAGNSYSNQPQHF
v_gene: TRBV28
j_gene: TRBJ1-5
abundance: -

CDR3aa: CASSLALQGDLYGYTF
v_gene: TRBV5-6
j_gene: TRBJ1-2
abundance: -

CDR3aa: CASSLLDGELFF
v_gene: TRBV5-1
j_gene: TRBJ2-2
abundance: -

CDR3aa: CASSLSGLAGNEQYF
v_gene: TRBV3-1/TRBV3-2
j_gene: TRBJ2-7
abundance: -

CDR3aa: CASMDGRGRGEQYF
v_gene: TRBV19
j_gene: TRBJ2-7
abundance: -

CDR3aa: CASSQRLAAYEQYF
v_gene: TRBV14
j_gene: TRBJ2-7
abundance: -

CDR3aa: CASSIRDTNNQPQHF
v_gene: TRBV19
j_gene: TRBJ1-5
abundance: -

CDR3aa: CASSPLADSTDTQYF
v_gene: TRBV6-6
j_gene: TRBJ2-3
abundance: -

CDR3aa: CASSMTFNQPQHF
v_gene: TRBV19
j_gene: TRBJ1-5
abundance: -

CDR3aa: CASRWTGRTYNSPLHF
v_gene: TRBV19
j_gene: TRBJ1-6
abundance: -

CDR3aa: CASSLRGLYEQYF
v_gene: TRBV5-1
j_gene: TRBJ2-7
abundance: few

CDR3aa: CASSPPSDNTQYF
v_gene: TRBV7-3
j_gene: TRBJ2-3
abundance: -

CDR3aa: CASSDRTGAIGDEQYF
v_gene: TRBV3-1/TRBV3-2
j_gene: TRBJ2-7
abundance: -

CDR3aa: CASSLTGQDQPQHF
v_gene: TRBV5-1
j_gene: TRBJ1-5
abundance: -

CDR3aa: CAWSSSWETQYF
v_gene: TRBV30
j_gene: TRBJ2-5
abundance: -

CDR3aa: CASSLMLNEQFF
v_gene: TRBV7-2
j_gene: TRBJ2-1
abundance: -

CDR3aa: CASGLEYYEQYF
v_gene: TRBV12-5
j_gene: TRBJ2-7
abundance: -

CDR3aa: CASSYYYTARNEQFF
v_gene: TRBV5-1
j_gene: TRBJ2-1
abundance: -

CDR3aa: CASSYGQNNYGYTF
v_gene: TRBV6-2/TRBV6-3
j_gene: TRBJ1-2
abundance: -

CDR3aa: CASSSGTTSGEGELFF
v_gene: TRBV5-1
j_gene: TRBJ2-2
abundance: -

CDR3aa: CASSFLAAGQETQYF
v_gene: TRBV27
j_gene: TRBJ2-5
abundance: -

CDR3aa: CASRPGTPTNYGYTF
v_gene: TRBV28
j_gene: TRBJ1-2
abundance: -

CDR3aa: CASSFGLAGGSNEQYF
v_gene: TRBV7-6
j_gene: TRBJ2-7
abundance: -

CDR3aa: CASSRGPQRSSYEQYF
v_gene: TRBV3-1/TRBV3-2
j_gene: TRBJ2-7
abundance: -

CDR3aa: CANSSGTGSNYGYTF
v_gene: TRBV7-6
j_gene: TRBJ1-2
abundance: -

CDR3aa: CASSFPSGGFYEQYF
v_gene: TRBV7-9
j_gene: TRBJ2-7
abundance: -

CDR3aa: CASSFKTDSPLHF
v_gene: TRBV12-3/TRBV12-4
j_gene: TRBJ1-6
abundance: -

CDR3aa: CASSLGTPSWEQYF
v_gene: TRBV5-1
j_gene: TRBJ2-7
abundance: -

CDR3aa: CASRTGGSGNTIYF
v_gene: TRBV27
j_gene: TRBJ1-3
abundance: -

CDR3aa: CASNPRGGNSPLHF
v_gene: TRBV9
j_gene: TRBJ1-6
abundance: -

CDR3aa: CASSIWSNTEAFF
v_gene: TRBV19
j_gene: TRBJ1-1
abundance: once

CDR3aa: CASSERLAGVGEQYF
v_gene: TRBV11-3
j_gene: TRBJ2-7
abundance: -

CDR3aa: CASNSGYGYTF
v_gene: TRBV27
j_gene: TRBJ1-2
abundance: -

CDR3aa: CASSRQGAVTEAFF
v_gene: TRBV27
j_gene: TRBJ1-1
abundance: -

CDR3aa: CASSDGQGAYNEQFF
v_gene: TRBV2
j_gene: TRBJ2-1
abundance: -

CDR3aa: CASSLGRGIGNTIYF
v_gene: TRBV5-4
j_gene: TRBJ1-3
abundance: -

CDR3aa: CASSQELAGDYNEQFF
v_gene: TRBV3-1/TRBV3-2
j_gene: TRBJ2-1
abundance: -

CDR3aa: CASSIQGYTEAFF
v_gene: TRBV5-4
j_gene: TRBJ1-1
abundance: -

CDR3aa: CASSPLRTDPQPQHF
v_gene: TRBV18
j_gene: TRBJ1-5
abundance: -

CDR3aa: CASSFPQGGNYEQYF
v_gene: TRBV11-2
j_gene: TRBJ2-7
abundance: -

CDR3aa: CASSQDRPPDKGYEQYF
v_gene: TRBV4-1
j_gene: TRBJ2-7
abundance: medium-sized

CDR3aa: CASSSGQNTGELFF
v_gene: TRBV28
j_gene: TRBJ2-2
abundance: -

CDR3aa: CASSPDGHSYNEQFF
v_gene: TRBV11-3
j_gene: TRBJ2-1
abundance: -

CDR3aa: CASSLDLETQYF
v_gene: TRBV5-1
j_gene: TRBJ2-5
abundance: -

CDR3aa: CASRIDLNTEAFF
v_gene: TRBV7-3
j_gene: TRBJ1-1
abundance: -

CDR3aa: CASSQVSGRAMAEAFF
v_gene: TRBV4-1
j_gene: TRBJ1-1
abundance: few

CDR3aa: CASSLAVRDRNTEAFF
v_gene: TRBV7-9
j_gene: TRBJ1-1
abundance: few

CDR3aa: CASSVTGGSPNNEQFF
v_gene: TRBV9
j_gene: TRBJ2-1
abundance: -

CDR3aa: CASSKEPSRTGNTGELFF
v_gene: TRBV21-1
j_gene: TRBJ2-2
abundance: -

CDR3aa: CASSPQGTGGDTQYF
v_gene: TRBV11-2
j_gene: TRBJ2-3
abundance: -

CDR3aa: CATTEGDTLLDEQYF
v_gene: TRBV2
j_gene: TRBJ2-7
abundance: -

CDR3aa: CSVEEERGLSEQYF
v_gene: TRBV29-1
j_gene: TRBJ2-7
abundance: -

CDR3aa: CASRLTGSSYEQYF
v_gene: TRBV2
j_gene: TRBJ2-7
abundance: -